These T cell receptor beta chains were read from a single sample in a study of CD8 T cells in ankylosing spondylitis. TCRdb called the 5' RACE reads again in MiXCR, with one record for every CDR3 protein. The sample includes roughly 670,000 distinct CDR3 sequences, 15% to 20% seen only once; the top ten take under 20%. The specimen sequenced was blood, either unsorted or a sorted T cell fraction (not recorded which). These receptors all stem from a male donor with ankylosing spondylitis. Both conserved end residues are part of each CDR3. The D gene is left open where the match is weak. Clone size is not always given. Where it is, it says once, few, many or a class for expanded clones.

len: 15; j_gene: TRBJ1-6; abundance: -; d_gene: TRBD1; v_gene: TRBV7-2; CDR3nt: TGTGCCAGCAGGCCTGGACAGGGGCGGGATTCACCCCTCCACTTT; CDR3aa: CASRPGQGRDSPLHF
len: 16; j_gene: TRBJ1-5; abundance: few; d_gene: TRBD1; v_gene: TRBV5-1; CDR3nt: TGCGCCAGCAGCTTTGGCCGGGACAGGGCTGTTCAGCCCCAGCATTTT; CDR3aa: CASSFGRDRAVQPQHF
len: 14; j_gene: TRBJ2-1; abundance: -; d_gene: -; v_gene: TRBV28; CDR3nt: TGTGCCATCCGGAGGGACAAACAATACAATGAGCAGTTCTTC; CDR3aa: CAIRRDKQYNEQFF
len: 13; j_gene: TRBJ1-2; abundance: -; d_gene: TRBD1; v_gene: TRBV11-2; CDR3nt: TGTGCCAGCAGCTGGACAGGGATCGATGGCTACACCTTC; CDR3aa: CASSWTGIDGYTF
len: 15; j_gene: TRBJ2-7; abundance: few; d_gene: TRBD1; v_gene: TRBV5-1; CDR3nt: TGCGCCAGCAGTTCGGGACAGGGGGCATTCTACGAGCAGTACTTC; CDR3aa: CASSSGQGAFYEQYF
len: 17; j_gene: TRBJ2-2; abundance: -; d_gene: -; v_gene: TRBV11-2; CDR3nt: TGTGCCAGCAGCTTTACGGGGGCGGGAGCGCACACCGGGGAGCTGTTTTTT; CDR3aa: CASSFTGAGAHTGELFF
len: 13; j_gene: TRBJ1-4; abundance: -; d_gene: -; v_gene: TRBV21-1; CDR3nt: TGTGCCAGCAGTACAGGGACTGGTGAAAAACTGTTTTTT; CDR3aa: CASSTGTGEKLFF
len: 15; j_gene: TRBJ2-2; abundance: few; d_gene: -; v_gene: TRBV6-5; CDR3nt: TGTGCCAGCAGTTACTCCGGGGTAGGCACCGGGGAGCTGTTTTTT; CDR3aa: CASSYSGVGTGELFF
len: 14; j_gene: TRBJ2-7; abundance: -; d_gene: -; v_gene: TRBV5-1; CDR3nt: TGCGCCAGCAGCTTGTTCTACGACTCCTACGAGCAGTACTTC; CDR3aa: CASSLFYDSYEQYF
len: 17; j_gene: TRBJ2-7; abundance: few; d_gene: -; v_gene: TRBV6-5; CDR3nt: TGTGCCAGCAGTTACTCGATGGAGAGGACCCGTTTCTACGAGCAGTACTTC; CDR3aa: CASSYSMERTRFYEQYF